The 12 T cell receptor beta chains presented below share a single source sample, sequenced in a study of T cell changes during pregnancy in multiple sclerosis. Assay: immunoSEQ multiplex PCR; the TCRdb copy retains only in-frame clones and omits some. The data contain roughly 70,000 clones, about nine tenths of them seen just once; the ten biggest clones take up less than 3.5%. Sequencing used peripheral blood, obtained before pregnancy. All receptors derive from a female donor with multiple sclerosis, enrolled in a pregnancy study.

The rearrangement links TRBV2 to TRBJ2-3; D remains unclear. V dropped 5 bases and J dropped 1 base, with 7 bases sitting between them. The CDR3 sequence is 13 residues long. The V gene's germline CDR1 is SNHLY and CDR2 FYNNEI. This CDR3 is CASSPSRTDTQYF. CDR3 in DNA: TGTGCCAGCAGTCCTTCCCGCACAGATACGCAGTATTTT.

J is TRBJ1-6 and V is TRBV11-2, with 12 nucleotides matching TRBD1. Germline V gives CDR1 SGHAT, CDR2 FQNNGV. V was pared by 4 bases and J by 10 bases, with 8 bases of the junction left unmatched. The CDR3 sequence is 16 residues long. The CDR3 nucleotides are TGTGCCAGCAGCTGGGGACAGGGGGCGATTGGCTCACCCCTCCACTTT. This codes for CASSWGQGAIGSPLHF. The full variable domain, in which reference TRBV11-2 and TRBJ1-6 provide the parts outside the CDR3, is EAGVAQSPRYKIIEKRQSVAFWCNPISGHATLYWYQQILGQGPKLLIQFQNNGVVDDSQLPKDRFSAERLKGVDSTLKIQPAKLEDSAVYLCASSWGQGAIGSPLHFGNGTRLTVT.

The V call is TRBV9, the J call TRBJ1-2; no definite D call. Germline V lookup: CDR1 SGDLS, CDR2 YYNGEE. The germline V and J ends were trimmed by 2 bases and 3 bases, with 11 bases remaining between them. The CDR3 sequence is 14 residues long. The CDR3 DNA reads TGTGCCAGCAGCGTCGGAGGGCCGCACTATGGCTACACCTTC. Its protein product is CASSVGGPHYGYTF.

V is TRBV25-1 and J is TRBJ2-6, with 8 bases fitting TRBD1. Germline CDR1 and CDR2: MGHDK and SYGVNS. The CDR3 is 18 amino acids. V shed 3 bases, J shed 0 bases, and the junction held 7 bases outside the gene matches. CDR3 protein: CASSDSGQAFSGANVLTF. CDR3 DNA: TGTGCCAGCAGTGACTCGGGACAGGCGTTCTCTGGGGCCAACGTCCTGACTTTC.

The gene calls are TRBV29-1 and TRBJ2-5; a possible D gene is TRBD2 (5 bases). CDR1 is SQVTM and CDR2 is ANQGSEA in the germline V gene. Trimming left V 6 bases short and J 5 bases short, with 16 bases between. The length of the CDR3 is 13 residues. CDR3 nucleotides: TGCAGCGTCCTCGAGGGTCGCGGGGAGACCCAGTACTTC. Translating it yields CSVLEGRGETQYF.

This clone was recorded a few times. This sequence joins TRBV20-1 and TRBJ1-4; D is ambiguous. The V end lost 6 bases, the J end lost 8 bases, and 10 bases lay between the germline ends. Germline V CDR1 and CDR2: DFQATT, SNEGSKA (reference sequence). The CDR3 sequence is 11 residues long. Here the CDR3 reads CSARKQEKLFF. The CDR3 nucleotides are TGCAGTGCGAGAAAACAGGAAAAACTGTTTTTT.

The V call is TRBV7-7, the J call TRBJ2-7, with a possible D match to TRBD1 (6 bases). CDR3 length: 13 amino acids. Looked up from germline, CDR1 is SSHAT and CDR2 is FNYEAQ (reference sequence). V lost 5 bases and J lost 4, with 12 bases in between. The CDR3 region is CASSVLQGYEQYF. CDR3 DNA: TGTGCCAGCAGCGTCCTACAGGGATACGAGCAGTACTTC. The full variable domain, with the rest looked up from reference TRBV7-7 and TRBJ2-7, is GAGVSQSPRYKVTKRGQDVTLRCDPISSHATLYWYQQALGQGPEFLTYFNYEAQPDKSGLPSDRFSAERPEGSISTLTIQRTEQRDSAMYRCASSVLQGYEQYFGPGTRLTVT.

This sequence joins TRBV9 and TRBJ2-1; TRBD2 agrees at 8 bases. The germline V gene encodes CDR1 SGDLS and CDR2 YYNGEE. The CDR3 extends over 16 amino acids. After removal of 4 bases from V and 9 bases from J, the junction contained 15 bases not matched to a gene. CDR3 sequence reads: CASSSGSGEGFGEQFF. DNA of the CDR3: TGTGCCAGCAGCTCCGGTAGCGGGGAGGGGTTCGGTGAGCAGTTCTTC.

The chain has TRBV18 and TRBJ2-7, with 7 bases matching TRBD2. This CDR3 is 15 amino acids long. With V trimmed by 3 bases and J by 5 bases, 10 bases remained unmatched. Germline V gene sequence: CDR1 KGHSH, CDR2 LQKENI. The CDR3 DNA follows: TGTGCCAGCTCACCCACATCTACTAGCGCGGACGAGCAGTACTTC. This translates into CASSPTSTSADEQYF.

The chain has TRBV27 and TRBJ2-3; 9 bases map to TRBD2. Trimming cost V 4 bases and J 6 bases; bases outside gene matches: 8. CDR1 and CDR2 (germline): MNHEY, SMNVEV (reference sequence). The CDR3 is made up of 15 amino acids. The CDR3 DNA reads TGTGCCAGCAGTTACGGCAGCGGGGGGCTGGATACGCAGTATTTT. This translates into CASSYGSGGLDTQYF.

V and J are TRBV2 and TRBJ1-1, with D perhaps matching TRBD1 (6 bases). The germline V gene has CDR1 SNHLY and CDR2 FYNNEI. The CDR3 contains 15 residues. V was pared by 7 bases and J by 2 bases, with 17 bases between. DNA for the CDR3: TGTGCCAGCACGAGTTGGGCAGGGGCTAACACTGAAGCTTTCTTT. Translating gives CASTSWAGANTEAFF.

CDR3 coding DNA: TGTGCCAGTAGTACCGGGACAGGGGGCTTCTATCCCTATGGCTACACCTTC. It encodes CASSTGTGGFYPYGYTF. The chain recombines TRBV19 with TRBJ1-2; 12 nucleotides line up with TRBD1. This CDR3 has 17 residues. V was pared by 4 bases and J by 4 bases, with 10 bases of the junction left unmatched. Germline values: CDR1 LNHDA, CDR2 SQIVND (reference sequence).